This T cell receptor (beta chain) was sequenced in a study of T cells in Graves' hyperthyroidism and ophthalmopathy. Notes on the study in general: The majority of expanded thyroid clonotypes above 0.001 also appeared in blood.

The TCR beta CDR3 regions underwent amplification using RNA transcripts as the source. TCR CDR3 underwent first-round RT-PCR with the HTBI primer set. TCRdb used MiXCR to reprocess the multiplex PCR reads, holding one entry per CDR3 protein. The table lists a few hundred thousand distinct CDR3 sequences, 18% of them singletons, with 35% to 50% in the top ten. V trimming: 4 bases; J trimming: 3 bases; junction bases outside the gene matches: 14. Germline CDR1 is SGHVS and CDR2 is FQNEAQ. The CDR3 has 18 residues. Comments on this clonotype: What it recognizes is unknown.

Thyroid ultrasound, orbital computed tomography, clinical symptoms, and serum thyroxine and TRAb underpinned diagnoses. The sequencing input was blood. This receptor was identified in a man aged 35 to 55 with Graves' hyperthyroidism. The chain combines TRBV7-8 with TRBJ2-3; 9 nucleotides match TRBD2. The CDR3 coding sequence is TGTGCCAGCAGCTCCCTAGCGGGGACGGGAGTAGGAACAGATACGCAGTATTTT. This encodes CASSSLAGTGVGTDTQYF. The full variable domain, in which reference TRBV7-8 and TRBJ2-3 provide the parts outside the CDR3, is GAGVSQSPRYKVAKRGQDVALRCDPISGHVSLFWYQQALGQGPEFLTYFQNEAQLDKSGLPSDRFFAERPEGSVSTLKIQRTQQEDSAVYLCASSSLAGTGVGTDTQYFGPGTRLTVL.